This T cell receptor beta chain originates from a study of molecular identifiers for immune sequencing clone quantification. Preparation methods for the bulk TCR libraries were those previously described, with listed TCR primers. TCRdb independently ran MiXCR on the PCR reads; one entry per CDR3 protein. The table lists approximately 680,000 distinct CDR3 sequences, 25% of them singletons, with approximately 0.75% in the top ten. There are many counts of this clonotype. No antigen is known for it. The study, taken as a whole, reports: In CMV-specific effectors, clones above 20 copies held over 97% of molecules; naive, under 1%.

Germline V gene sequence: CDR1 LGHDT, CDR2 YNNKEL (reference sequence). This CDR3 has 16 residues. Trimming pared 4 bases from V and 2 bases from J, leaving 14 bases between. The TCR comes from a human donor in good health. Some libraries in this study had Jurkat cell RNA spiked in. The V and J genes are TRBV3-1 and TRBJ2-2; a weak D match, TRBD1 (5 bases). Sample: naive CD8+ T cells from blood, with Jurkat cell RNA spiked in. Subset meaning: FACS-sorted CD8+CD4-CCR7+CD45RA+ naive T cells. The CDR3 nucleotides read TGTGCCAGCAGCCTCCTAGGACAAGCAAACACCGGGGAGCTGTTTTTT. Its translation: CASSLLGQANTGELFF.